This TCR beta chain was sequenced for a study of cytomegalovirus exposure and HLA in healthy donors. Repertoires were generated with immunoSEQ multiplex PCR, while TCRdb's copy carries only in-frame clones and drops some. The data show 220,000 or so clones, with about nine tenths seen just once and 2% to 2.5% held by the top ten. This CDR3 has 15 amino acids. Trimming took 2 bases from V and 5 from J; bases not matched to a gene: 5. The germline gives CDR1 SGHTA, CDR2 FQGTGA. To note about this clone: Antigen: not known.

Overall study results and limits: According to the study, roughly 160 TCR beta chains were cytomegalovirus-associated.

The donors were members of the roughly 120-subject validation cohort (separate from the approximately 670-subject first cohort). This TCR came from a young woman in good health and CMV-seropositive. The V gene is TRBV7-3, the J gene TRBJ1-2, with 10 bases aligning to TRBD1. Source material: PBMCs. The CDR3 loop reads CASSLVPGQGYGYTF. CDR3 DNA: TGTGCCAGCAGCTTAGTTCCGGGACAGGGGTATGGCTACACCTTC. The variable domain in full, with the rest retrieved from reference TRBV7-3 and TRBJ1-2, is GAGVSQTPSNKVTEKGKYVELRCDPISGHTALYWYRQSLGQGPEFLIYFQGTGAADDSGLPNDRFFAVRPEGSVSTLKIQRTERGDSAVYLCASSLVPGQGYGYTFGSGTRLTVV.